Following are 27 T cell receptor beta chains from one sample sequenced in a study of blood T cells in healthy people across ages. A second PCR of about 7 to 12 cycles used a sample-barcoded 5' primer and a J-beta primer mix. Each CDR3 protein is one row after TCRdb ran MiXCR on the 5' RACE reads. The sample records 1.5 million to 2 million distinct CDR3 sequences, roughly 49% being singletons. The sequenced sample was blood. These receptors came from a woman in her thirties or forties in good health.

The chain carries TRBV20-1 and TRBJ2-1; no clear D. CDR1 DFQATT and CDR2 SNEGSKA come from the germline V gene (reference sequence). The CDR3 is 11 amino acids. Trimming shortened V by 0 bases and J by 9 bases, and 6 bases separated the two germline ends. Written as DNA, the CDR3 is TGCAGTGCTAGAGATGCACGTGAGCAGTTCTTC. It translates to CSARDAREQFF.

The rearrangement uses TRBV5-6 and TRBJ1-2; TRBD1 agrees at 8 bases. There are 14 residues in the CDR3. V dropped 4 bases and J dropped 7; count of bases not matched to a gene: 9. Germline V gene lookup returns CDR1 SGHDT and CDR2 YYEEEE. This chain's CDR3 is CASSPQGATGGYTF. CDR3 DNA sequence: TGTGCCAGCAGCCCTCAGGGGGCTACGGGTGGCTACACCTTC.

The chain is built from TRBV4-1 and TRBJ1-2; tentative D call: TRBD1 (6 bases). V was cut by 1 base and J by 1 base, with 19 bases left in between. CDR3 length equals 18 residues. Germline V gene sequence: CDR1 MGHRA, CDR2 YSYEKL. CDR3 residues: CASSQVGQSRGFNYGYTF. Written as DNA, the CDR3 is TGCGCCAGCAGCCAAGTAGGACAGTCCCGGGGTTTTAACTATGGCTACACCTTC.

As for this clonotype: At one boundary the junction diverges from the germline segment, which might be a read error. The chain has TRBV27 and TRBJ1-2; D not certain. The CDR3 runs to 13 residues. The V gene's germline CDR1 is MNHEY and CDR2 SMNVEV (reference sequence). The CDR3 DNA reads as TGTACCAGCAGTTTATCGCCGAACTATGGCTACACCTTC. Protein product: CTSSLSPNYGYTF.

This chain connects TRBV27 to TRBJ2-1, with D possibly matching TRBD1 (6 bases). The germline V gene has CDR1 MNHEY and CDR2 SMNVEV (reference sequence). Between the trimmed V and J ends, which lost 5 bases and 3 bases, there was a span of 11 bases. The CDR3 runs to 14 residues. CDR3 sequence reads: CASSPLTGYNEQFF. The CDR3 bases are TGTGCCAGCAGTCCGCTGACAGGCTACAATGAGCAGTTCTTC.

The chain is built from TRBV6-5 and TRBJ2-1; D ambiguous. V lost 4 bases, J lost 2 bases, and 12 bases lay in between. The germline CDR1 and CDR2 sequences are MNHEY and SVGAGI. This CDR3 is 15 amino acids long. As DNA, the CDR3 is TGTGCCAGCAGTTCCCGAGCCTCTACCTACAATGAGCAGTTCTTC. Protein product: CASSSRASTYNEQFF.

This sequence joins TRBV18 and TRBJ2-1; 9 bases are a match to TRBD1. CDR1 KGHSH and CDR2 LQKENI come from the germline V gene. This CDR3 has 15 amino acids. J gave up 8 bases and V 2 bases, and 7 bases lay outside the gene matches. The CDR3 sequence: CASSPVGQGMDEQFF. The DNA of the CDR3 is TGTGCCAGCTCACCAGTGGGACAGGGAATGGATGAGCAGTTCTTC.

This rearrangement joins TRBV27 to TRBJ2-3, with TRBD2 matching 12 bases. V shed 4 bases and J 2 bases; nucleotides not matched to a gene: 7. Germline loops: CDR1 MNHEY, CDR2 SMNVEV (reference sequence). CDR3 size: 17 residues. The DNA for the CDR3 is TGTGCCAGCAGTTCCCGGACTAGCGGGGCACCCACAGATACGCAGTATTTT. It is translated as CASSSRTSGAPTDTQYF.

The chain couples TRBV25-1 to TRBJ2-7, with D hard to call. Germline lookup yields CDR1 MGHDK and CDR2 SYGVNS. V was trimmed by 0 bases and J by 1 base, leaving 7 bases between them. The CDR3 is 14 amino acids. The CDR3 DNA sequence: TGTGCCAGCAGTGAATACACCGCTTCCTACGAGCAGTACTTC. It yields the protein CASSEYTASYEQYF.

This rearrangement joins TRBV21-1 to TRBJ2-3. TRBV21-1 is a listed pseudogene. The CDR3 has 14 amino acids. The CDR3 loop reads CASSKAVYGDTQYF. The CDR3 DNA reads as TGTGCCAGCAGCAAAGCCGTGTATGGGGATACGCAGTATTTT.

The chain employs TRBV10-3 and TRBJ1-2; TRBD1 matches 7 bases. CDR1 ENHRY and CDR2 SYGVKD come from the germline V gene. J lost 3 bases, V lost 5 bases, and 15 bases had no gene match. The CDR3 is 17 residues long. CDR3 bases: TGTGCCATCAGTTTAACAGGGGACGCGACCCATTACTATGGCTACACCTTC. Amino acids: CAISLTGDATHYYGYTF.

The V call is TRBV15, the J call TRBJ2-5; no clear D gene. With 8 bases removed from V and 5 bases from J, the gap between germline ends came to 12 bases. The germline gives CDR1 LNHNV, CDR2 YYDKDF (reference sequence). The length of the CDR3 is 12 residues. CDR3 DNA sequence: TGTGCCACCTCTAGAGTACTTGAGACCCAGTACTTC. Encoded protein: CATSRVLETQYF. Variable domain in full (rest from reference TRBV15 and TRBJ2-5): DAMVIQNPRYQVTQFGKPVTLSCSQTLNHNVMYWYQQKSSQAPKLLFHYYDKDFNNEADTPDNFQSRRPNTSFCFLDIRSPGLGDTAMYLCATSRVLETQYFGPGTRLLVL.

The V and J genes are TRBV20-1 and TRBJ2-5; no clear D. Germline-derived CDR1 and CDR2 are DFQATT and SNEGSKA (reference sequence). Trimming took off 3 bases at V and 4 bases at J, with 12 bases between the two ends. The CDR3 runs to 13 residues. CDR3: CSARVVNGETQYF. In DNA form, the CDR3 reads TGCAGTGCTAGGGTGGTAAACGGAGAGACCCAGTACTTC.

To note about this clonotype: One junction end does not reproduce the germline sequence, and a read error may be involved. This chain links TRBV12-3 or TRBV12-4 with TRBJ2-5; weak D call: TRBD2 (6 bases). This CDR3 has 16 amino acids. The CDR3 loop is CASSPIYGTGEETQYF. Here the CDR3 DNA reads TGCGCCAGCAGTCCTATCTACGGGACGGGAGAAGAGACCCAGTACTTC.

There are a few counts of this clonotype. V gene TRBV14 combines with J gene TRBJ2-4, with D hard to call. CDR3 size: 14 residues. CDR1 is SGHDN and CDR2 is FVKESK in the germline V gene. The V gene lost 0 bases and the J gene lost 13 bases, with 16 bases spanning the gap. The CDR3 nucleotides read TGTGCCAGCAGCCAAGATGGGTTCGTGGGTGAGCAGTACTTC. This sequence encodes CASSQDGFVGEQYF.

This chain joins TRBV4-1 and TRBJ2-1, with 11 positions matching TRBD1. From germline, CDR1 is MGHRA and CDR2 YSYEKL. CDR3 length: 16 amino acids. V lost 2 bases and J lost 7; bases outside the gene matches: 7. The CDR3 DNA reads as TGCGCCAGCAGCCAATTAGGGACAGGGGGAATAAATGAGCAGTTCTTC. Protein: CASSQLGTGGINEQFF.

There are a few counts of this clonotype. V gene TRBV29-1 combines with J gene TRBJ2-7, with D uncertain. CDR3 length: 11 amino acids. The germline gives CDR1 SQVTM, CDR2 ANQGSEA. The V end lost 7 bases, the J end lost 3 bases, and 10 bases lay between the germline ends. The CDR3 sequence is CSAKEFYEQYF. The CDR3 region has the DNA TGCAGCGCCAAAGAATTCTACGAGCAGTACTTC.

The chain employs TRBV2 and TRBJ2-7; D possibly corresponds to TRBD2 (5 bases). Germline V lookup: CDR1 SNHLY, CDR2 FYNNEI. V dropped 10 bases and J dropped 0 bases, with 10 bases sitting between them. CDR3 length: 12 residues. This chain's CDR3 is CATEGFSYEQYF. The DNA of the CDR3 is TGTGCCACCGAGGGTTTCTCCTACGAGCAGTACTTC.

This clonotype has more than one count but fewer than ten. The chain combines TRBV5-1 with TRBJ2-1; either TRBD1 or TRBD2 may supply D (5 bases each). V lost 5 bases to trimming and J lost 4 bases, with 16 bases between them. The length of the CDR3 is 15 residues. Germline V gene data show CDR1 as SGHRS and CDR2 as YFSETQ. The CDR3: CASRHLLGEYNEQFF. For the CDR3, the DNA is TGCGCCAGCAGACATCTGTTGGGGGAATACAATGAGCAGTTCTTC.

The chain has TRBV5-1 and TRBJ1-1, with 7 bases lining up with TRBD1. The CDR3 covers 15 residues. The V gene end was trimmed by 6 bases and the J gene end by 5 bases; junction bases not matched to a gene: 13. Germline lookup yields CDR1 SGHRS and CDR2 YFSETQ. CDR3 sequence (DNA): TGCGCCAGCACTCGACAGGGCAGGGGTGGGACTGAAGCTTTCTTT. Amino acids: CASTRQGRGGTEAFF. Variable domain in full (rest from reference TRBV5-1 and TRBJ1-1): KAGVTQTPRYLIKTRGQQVTLSCSPISGHRSVSWYQQTPGQGLQFLFEYFSETQRNKGNFPGRFSGRQFSNSRSEMNVSTLELGDSALYLCASTRQGRGGTEAFFGQGTRLTVV.

This clonotype was seen only a few times. This chain connects TRBV7-2 to TRBJ2-7, with D possibly matching TRBD2 (6 bases). Trimming stripped 5 bases from V and 10 bases from J, with 18 bases between. This CDR3 contains 13 residues. Germline-derived CDR1 and CDR2 are SGHTA and FQGNSA. The CDR3 sequence is CASSPGEGLNQYF. For the CDR3, the DNA is TGTGCCAGCAGCCCGGGAGAGGGATTGAATCAGTACTTC.

V gene TRBV10-3 combines with J gene TRBJ2-3, with TRBD2 matching 8 bases. Germline CDR1 ENHRY, CDR2 SYGVKD. The CDR3 extends over 13 amino acids. The ends lost 4 bases at V and 5 bases at J; junction bases unmatched: 2. The CDR3 protein is CAISGLAQDTQYF. The CDR3 nucleotides read TGTGCCATCAGTGGACTAGCGCAAGATACGCAGTATTTT.

The rearrangement links TRBV27 to TRBJ2-7; TRBD2 matches at 10 bases. The V and J ends lost 6 bases and 6 bases, in that order; junction bases with no gene match: 8. CDR1 is MNHEY and CDR2 is SMNVEV in the germline V gene (reference sequence). The length of the CDR3 is 14 residues. CDR3 bases: TGTGCCAGCAGAAGACCGGGACTAGCGCCCGAGCAGTACTTC. Translation gives CASRRPGLAPEQYF.

The chain has TRBV9 and TRBJ1-1; D unresolved. CDR3 length: 13 residues. The germline gives CDR1 SGDLS, CDR2 YYNGEE. V gave up 5 bases and J gave up 4 bases, with 12 bases separating them. DNA for the CDR3: TGTGCCAGCAGGCCCTATTCGGGCACTGAAGCTTTCTTT. Its protein product is CASRPYSGTEAFF. Looking up the rest from reference TRBV9 and TRBJ1-1 gives the full variable domain: DSGVTQTPKHLITATGQRVTLRCSPRSGDLSVYWYQQSLDQGLQFLIQYYNGEERAKGNILERFSAQQFPDLHSELNLSSLELGDSALYFCASRPYSGTEAFFGQGTRLTVV.

The count of this clonotype is one. The chain recombines TRBV10-3 with TRBJ2-1; 8 bases are shared with TRBD1. Germline CDR1 is ENHRY and CDR2 is SYGVKD. J gave up 6 bases and V 4 bases, and 5 bases lay outside the gene matches. CDR3 size: 14 residues. The CDR3 sequence is CAISAGGSTNEQFF. Here the CDR3 DNA reads TGTGCCATCAGTGCAGGGGGCAGTACCAATGAGCAGTTCTTC.

The chain uses TRBV4-3 and TRBJ2-5, with 12 bases matching TRBD2. V was pared by 1 base and J by 5 bases, with 11 bases of the junction left unmatched. Per germline, CDR1 LGHNA and CDR2 YSLEER. This CDR3 region has 18 residues. The CDR3 DNA reads TGCGCCAGCAGCCAAGGAGGGGGCCGACTAGCGGGGGAGGAGACCCAGTACTTC. The encoded protein is CASSQGGGRLAGEETQYF.

This chain joins TRBV4-1 and TRBJ2-7; D gene ambiguous. The CDR3 covers 15 residues. Germline V gene sequence: CDR1 MGHRA, CDR2 YSYEKL. The V end was cut by 0 bases, the J end by 3 bases, with 12 bases between. CDR3 in amino acids: CASSQDQGIIYEQYF. The CDR3 bases are TGCGCCAGCAGCCAAGACCAAGGGATCATCTACGAGCAGTACTTC.